The present entry profiles one T cell receptor beta chain with its context. What it recognizes is unknown. Every participating donor gave one draw, a heparinised blood sample averaging about 110 mL. The investigators reverse transcribed all of the isolated RNA, so they sequenced expressed TCRB transcripts. The data were produced by immunoSEQ multiplex PCR, yet TCRdb's version contains in-frame clones alone and is incomplete. The sample includes 150,000 to 200,000 clones, more than 60% of them seen just once. This specimen comes from a study of beta chain features in type 1 diabetes. On the study more broadly: The number of sorted cells examined across all samples was some 99 million. Study-level findings and limits: Patients with type 1 diabetes showed fewer VDJ junction insertions and more deletions. For patients, the naive, central memory and Treg TCRB repertoires appeared more alike than for healthy donors. Moderate yet significant TCRB CDR3 shortening was seen in Type 1 diabetes patients in all four CD4+ subsets.

This sequence was found in a man aged 25 to 40 with type 1 diabetes. The sample taken for sequencing was naive CD4+ T cells from blood.

The chain's CDR3 is CASVREDGSTDTQYF. CDR3 nucleotides: TGCGCCAGCGTTCGGGAGGACGGTAGCACAGATACGCAGTATTTT. The V and J genes are TRBV5-1 and TRBJ2-3; TRBD2 matches at 7 bases. V shed 7 bases and J 0 bases; nucleotides not matched to a gene: 8. Germline V lookup: CDR1 SGHRS, CDR2 YFSETQ. There are 15 residues in the CDR3. Full variable domain (rest looked up from reference TRBV5-1 and TRBJ2-3): KAGVTQTPRYLIKTRGQQVTLSCSPISGHRSVSWYQQTPGQGLQFLFEYFSETQRNKGNFPGRFSGRQFSNSRSEMNVSTLELGDSALYLCASVREDGSTDTQYFGPGTRLTVL.